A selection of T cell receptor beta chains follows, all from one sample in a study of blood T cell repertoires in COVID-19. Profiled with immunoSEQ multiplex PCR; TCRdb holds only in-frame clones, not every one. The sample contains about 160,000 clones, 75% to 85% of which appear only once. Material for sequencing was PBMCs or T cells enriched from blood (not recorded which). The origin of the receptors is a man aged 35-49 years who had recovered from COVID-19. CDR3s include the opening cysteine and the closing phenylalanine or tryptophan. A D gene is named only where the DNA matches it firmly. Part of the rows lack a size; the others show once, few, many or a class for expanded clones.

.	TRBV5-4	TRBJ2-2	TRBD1	TGTGCCAGCAGCACCCCTTGGGTCCAGGGGGCGAACACCGGGGAGCTGTTTTTT	CASSTPWVQGANTGELFF
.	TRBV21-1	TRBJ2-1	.	TGTGCCAGCAGCAAACGAAGACCCGGGAGCTCCTACAATGAGCAGTTCTTC	CASSKRRPGSSYNEQFF
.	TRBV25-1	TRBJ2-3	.	TGTGCCAGCAGTGAACCCCCGACAGACACAGATACGCAGTATTTT	CASSEPPTDTDTQYF
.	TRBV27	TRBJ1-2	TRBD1	TGTGCCAGCAGTAACGGACAGGCCAGCGGCTACACCTTC	CASSNGQASGYTF
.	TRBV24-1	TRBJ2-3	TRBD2	TGTGCCACCAGTGATACCAGCGGGGGTGACGCAACTTCTACGCAGTATTTT	CATSDTSGGDATSTQYF
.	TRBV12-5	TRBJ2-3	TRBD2	TGTGCTAGTGGTCTAGGAGGAACGGGGGGGCGAAGCCCAGATACGCAGTATTTT	CASGLGGTGGRSPDTQYF
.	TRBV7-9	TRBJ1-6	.	TGTGCCAGCAGCTCAATTGAGAACTCACCCCTCCACTTT	CASSSIENSPLHF
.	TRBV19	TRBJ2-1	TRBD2	TGTGCCACGTCACCAGCGGGGGGGTACAATGAGCAGTTCTTC	CATSPAGGYNEQFF
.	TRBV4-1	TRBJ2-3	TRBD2	TGCGCCAGCAGCCCACTAGCGGGATCAGATGCAGATACGCAGTATTTT	CASSPLAGSDADTQYF
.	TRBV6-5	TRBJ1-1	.	TGTGCCAGCAGTTACTCGACAGGCAGGAACTACGCTGAAGCTTTCTTT	CASSYSTGRNYAEAFF
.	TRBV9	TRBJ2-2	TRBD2	TGTGCCAGCAGCCCTCCTAGCGGGGGGCCCGGGGAGCTGTTTTTT	CASSPPSGGPGELFF
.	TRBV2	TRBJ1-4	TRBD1	TGTGCCAGCAGTCTACAGGGGGCTTATGAAAAACTGTTTTTT	CASSLQGAYEKLFF
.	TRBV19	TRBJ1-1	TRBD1	TGTGCCAGTAGTATGGGGACAGGGGGTTGGACTGAAGCTTTCTTT	CASSMGTGGWTEAFF
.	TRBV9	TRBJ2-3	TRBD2	TGTGCCAGCAGCGTAGCCCCGGGGGGGTCAGATACGCAGTATTTT	CASSVAPGGSDTQYF
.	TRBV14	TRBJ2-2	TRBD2	TGTGCCAGCTCTACTAGCGGGGTTAACACCGGGGAGCTGTTTTTT	CASSTSGVNTGELFF
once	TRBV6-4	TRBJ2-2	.	TGTGCCAGCAGGACAGTGGCGAACACCGGGGAGCTGTTTTTT	CASRTVANTGELFF
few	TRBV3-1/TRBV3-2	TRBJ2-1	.	TGTGCCAGCAGCCCTGGACTCGAACCCACGGGTGAGCAGTTCTTC	CASSPGLEPTGEQFF
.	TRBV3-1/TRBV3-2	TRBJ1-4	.	TGTGCCAGCAGCCAAGTTAGGGGACAAGGGGAAAAACTGTTTTTT	CASSQVRGQGEKLFF
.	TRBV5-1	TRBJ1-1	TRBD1	TGCGCCAGCAGCTTGCAGGGGGACACTGAAGCTTTCTTT	CASSLQGDTEAFF
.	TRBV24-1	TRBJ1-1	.	TGTGCCACCAGTGAGCCCACAGGTCCTGAAGCTTTCTTT	CATSEPTGPEAFF
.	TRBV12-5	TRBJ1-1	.	TGTGCTAGTGGGACCCCCTTAGGGGGGAACACTGAAGCTTTCTTT	CASGTPLGGNTEAFF
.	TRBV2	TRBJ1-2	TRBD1	TGTGCCAGCAGTGACAGGGACAGCGATAACTATGGCTACACCTTC	CASSDRDSDNYGYTF
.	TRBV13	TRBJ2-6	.	TGTGCCAGCAGACCGACAGATGGGGCCAACGTCCTGACTTTC	CASRPTDGANVLTF
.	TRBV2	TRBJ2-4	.	TGTGCCAGCAGTCGAGGGGGGGAGAACATTCAGTACTTC	CASSRGGENIQYF
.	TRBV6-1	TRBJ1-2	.	TGTGCCAGCAGTGAACCTGGACGGGCGGGAGGCTACACCTTC	CASSEPGRAGGYTF
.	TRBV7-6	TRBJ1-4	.	TGTGCCAGCAGCGGACGAAACAGGTCCCCTAATGAAAAACTGTTTTTT	CASSGRNRSPNEKLFF
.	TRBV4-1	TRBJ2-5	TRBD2	TGCGCCAGCAGCCAAGGATTTACTAGCGGGGAAGAGACCCAGTACTTC	CASSQGFTSGEETQYF
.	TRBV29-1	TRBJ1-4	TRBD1	TGCAGCGTTCAACAGGGGGGAAGAAAACTGTTTTTT	CSVQQGGRKLFF
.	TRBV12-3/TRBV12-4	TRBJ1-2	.	TGTGCCACGCGCGCGGGGTATAGCTATGGCTACACCTTC	CATRAGYSYGYTF
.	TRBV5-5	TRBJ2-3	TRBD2	TGTGCCAGCAGCCGCCGGCTAGCGGCGAGCACAGATACGCAGTATTTT	CASSRRLAASTDTQYF
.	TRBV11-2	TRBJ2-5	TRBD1	TGTGCCAGCACCACAGGGGGAGAGACCCAGTACTTC	CASTTGGETQYF
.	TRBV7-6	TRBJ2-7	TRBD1	TGTGCCAGCAGCCAAGGCCCCGCAGGGGGCAAATACGAGCAGTACTTC	CASSQGPAGGKYEQYF
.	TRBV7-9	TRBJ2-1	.	TGTGCCAGCAGCTTAGAGACAGGAGGCTACAATGAGCAGTTCTTC	CASSLETGGYNEQFF
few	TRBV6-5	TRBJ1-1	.	TGTGCCAGCACCACCCTAGATTCTGACACTGAAGCTTTCTTT	CASTTLDSDTEAFF
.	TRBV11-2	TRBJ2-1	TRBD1	TGTGCCAGCAGCCTGACGACAGGGCGTAATGAGCAGTTCTTC	CASSLTTGRNEQFF
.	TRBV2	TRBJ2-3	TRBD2	TGTGCCAGCAGACAACTAGCGACAGATACGCAGTATTTT	CASRQLATDTQYF
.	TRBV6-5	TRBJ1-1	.	TGTGCCAGCAGCGACGGCCAGGCCAGAGGGACTGAAGCTTTCTTT	CASSDGQARGTEAFF
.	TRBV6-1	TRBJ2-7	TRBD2	TGTGCCAGCAGTGAAAGCGGGGGGGCCTCCTACGAGCAGTACTTC	CASSESGGASYEQYF
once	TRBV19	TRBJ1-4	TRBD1	TGTGCCAGTAGTGTGTCGCAGGGGGTTGACGAAAAACTGTTTTTT	CASSVSQGVDEKLFF
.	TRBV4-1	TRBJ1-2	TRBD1	TGCGCCAGCAGACCTCCGGGACAGGGTCCAGGCTACACCTTC	CASRPPGQGPGYTF
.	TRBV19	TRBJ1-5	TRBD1	TGTGCCAGTAGCGTTGACAGGGGTCAGCCCCAGCATTTT	CASSVDRGQPQHF
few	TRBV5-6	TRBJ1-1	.	TGTGCCAGCAGCTTTCGCACTGAAGCTTTCTTT	CASSFRTEAFF
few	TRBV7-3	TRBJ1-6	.	TGTGCCAGCAGCTTACAGGGCACCTATAATTCACCCCTCCACTTT	CASSLQGTYNSPLHF
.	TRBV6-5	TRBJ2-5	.	TGTGCCAGCAGCCCCCTGTTCGGGGAGACCCAGTACTTC	CASSPLFGETQYF
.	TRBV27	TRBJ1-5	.	TGTGCCAGCAGTTTTACAGGGAGCAATCAGCCCCAGCATTTT	CASSFTGSNQPQHF
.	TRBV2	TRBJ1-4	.	TGTGCCAGCAGTACGGTATCAACTAATGAAAAACTGTTTTTT	CASSTVSTNEKLFF